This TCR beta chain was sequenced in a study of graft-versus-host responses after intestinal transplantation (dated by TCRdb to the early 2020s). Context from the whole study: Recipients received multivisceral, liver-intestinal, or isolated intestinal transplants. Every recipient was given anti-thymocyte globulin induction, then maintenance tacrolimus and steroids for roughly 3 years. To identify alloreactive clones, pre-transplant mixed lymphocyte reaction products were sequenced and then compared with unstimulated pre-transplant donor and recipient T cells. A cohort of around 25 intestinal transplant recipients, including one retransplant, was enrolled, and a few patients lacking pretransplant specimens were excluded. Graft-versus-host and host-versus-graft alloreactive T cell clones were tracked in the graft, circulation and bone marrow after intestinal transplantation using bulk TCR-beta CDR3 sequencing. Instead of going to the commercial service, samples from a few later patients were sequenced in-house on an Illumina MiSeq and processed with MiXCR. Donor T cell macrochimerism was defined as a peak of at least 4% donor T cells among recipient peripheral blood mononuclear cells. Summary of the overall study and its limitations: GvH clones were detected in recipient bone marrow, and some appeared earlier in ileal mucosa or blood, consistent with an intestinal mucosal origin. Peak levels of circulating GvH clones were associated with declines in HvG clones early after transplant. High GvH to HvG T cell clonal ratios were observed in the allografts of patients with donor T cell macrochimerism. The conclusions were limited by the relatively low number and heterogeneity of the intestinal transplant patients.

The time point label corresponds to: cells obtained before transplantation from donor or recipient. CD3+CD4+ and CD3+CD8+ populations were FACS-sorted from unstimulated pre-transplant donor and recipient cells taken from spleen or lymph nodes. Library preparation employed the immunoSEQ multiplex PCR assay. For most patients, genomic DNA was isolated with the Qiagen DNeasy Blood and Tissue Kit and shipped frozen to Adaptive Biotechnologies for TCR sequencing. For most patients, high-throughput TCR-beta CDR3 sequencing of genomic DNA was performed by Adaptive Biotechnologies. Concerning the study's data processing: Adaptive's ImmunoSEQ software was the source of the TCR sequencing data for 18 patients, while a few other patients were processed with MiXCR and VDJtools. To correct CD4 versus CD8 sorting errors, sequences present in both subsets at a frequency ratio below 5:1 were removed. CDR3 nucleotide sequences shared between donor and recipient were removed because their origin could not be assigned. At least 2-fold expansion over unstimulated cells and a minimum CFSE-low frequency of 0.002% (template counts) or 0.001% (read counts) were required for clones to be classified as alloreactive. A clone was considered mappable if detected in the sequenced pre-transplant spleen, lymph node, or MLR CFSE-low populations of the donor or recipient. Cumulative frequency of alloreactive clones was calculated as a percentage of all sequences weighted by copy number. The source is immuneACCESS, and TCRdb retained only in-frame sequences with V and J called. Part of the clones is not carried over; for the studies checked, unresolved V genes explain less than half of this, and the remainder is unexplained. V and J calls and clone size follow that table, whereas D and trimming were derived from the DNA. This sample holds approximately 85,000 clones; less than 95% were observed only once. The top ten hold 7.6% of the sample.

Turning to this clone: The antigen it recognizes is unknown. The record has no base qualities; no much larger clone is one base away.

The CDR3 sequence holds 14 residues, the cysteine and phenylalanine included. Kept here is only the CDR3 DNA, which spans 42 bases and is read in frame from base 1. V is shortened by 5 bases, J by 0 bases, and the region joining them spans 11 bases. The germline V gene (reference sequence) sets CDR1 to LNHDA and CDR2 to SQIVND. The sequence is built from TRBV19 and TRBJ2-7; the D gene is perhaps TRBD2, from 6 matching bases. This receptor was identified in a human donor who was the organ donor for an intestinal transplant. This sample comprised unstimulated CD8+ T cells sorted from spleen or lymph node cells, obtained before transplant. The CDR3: CASSLGLASYEQYF. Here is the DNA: TGTGCCAGTAGTTTGGGACTGGCCTCCTACGAGCAGTACTTC.